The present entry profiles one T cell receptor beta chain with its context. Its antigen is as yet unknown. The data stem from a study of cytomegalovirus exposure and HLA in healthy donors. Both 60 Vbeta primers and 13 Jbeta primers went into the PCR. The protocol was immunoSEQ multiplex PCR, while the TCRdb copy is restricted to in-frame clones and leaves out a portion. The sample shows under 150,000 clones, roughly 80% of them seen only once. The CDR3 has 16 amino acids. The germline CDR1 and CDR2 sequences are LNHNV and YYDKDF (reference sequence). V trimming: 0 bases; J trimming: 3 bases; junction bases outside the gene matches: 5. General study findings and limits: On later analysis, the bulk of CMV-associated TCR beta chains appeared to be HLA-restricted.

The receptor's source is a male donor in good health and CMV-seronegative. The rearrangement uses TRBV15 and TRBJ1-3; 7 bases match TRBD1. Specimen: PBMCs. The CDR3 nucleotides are TGTGCCACCAGCAGAGATCGAAGGGGGCGTGGAAACACCATATATTTT. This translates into CATSRDRRGRGNTIYF.